This TCR beta chain was recovered during a study of early T cells in non-severe SARS-CoV-2 infection. Turning to the study itself: Sequenced bulk RNA came from whole blood that was unsorted, and chains were unpaired.

Attachment of unique molecular identifiers to individual cDNA molecules was performed. TCRdb re-analysed the 5' RACE reads in MiXCR, keeping a single row per CDR3 protein. The sample yields tens of thousands of distinct CDR3 sequences, roughly 9.1% seen once. CDR3 length: 15 residues. V was clipped by 8 bases and J by 2 bases, with 17 bases between them. The germline gives CDR1 SEHNR, CDR2 FQNEAQ (reference sequence). This receptor was identified in an adult who was a healthcare worker with PCR-confirmed SARS-CoV-2 infection or an uninfected control (not recorded which). The chain links TRBV7-9 to TRBJ2-3; TRBD2 might be the D (6 bases). The material sequenced was whole blood, taken at baseline. In DNA form, the CDR3 reads TGTGCCAGCTCGGGAGCCCACAACCCCACAGATACGCAGTATTTT. Its translation is CASSGAHNPTDTQYF.